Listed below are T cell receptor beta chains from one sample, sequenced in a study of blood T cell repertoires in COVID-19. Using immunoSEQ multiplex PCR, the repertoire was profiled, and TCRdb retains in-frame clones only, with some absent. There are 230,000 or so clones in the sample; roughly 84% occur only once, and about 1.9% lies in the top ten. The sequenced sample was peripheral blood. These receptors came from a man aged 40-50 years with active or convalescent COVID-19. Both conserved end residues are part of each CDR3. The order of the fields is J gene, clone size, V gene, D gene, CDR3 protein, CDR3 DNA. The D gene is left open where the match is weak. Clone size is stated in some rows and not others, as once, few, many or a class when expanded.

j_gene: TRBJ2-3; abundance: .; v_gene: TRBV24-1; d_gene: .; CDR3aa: CATSGRADTQYF; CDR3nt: TGTGCCACCAGTGGAAGAGCAGATACGCAGTATTTT
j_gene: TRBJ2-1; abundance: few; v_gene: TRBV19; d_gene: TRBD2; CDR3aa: CASSIDLASGGAYKFF; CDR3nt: TGTGCCAGTAGTATAGATCTAGCTAGCGGGGGGGCCTATAAGTTCTTC
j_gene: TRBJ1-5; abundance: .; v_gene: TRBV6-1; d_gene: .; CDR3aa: CASSEALRAQHF; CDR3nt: TGTGCCAGCAGTGAAGCGCTCCGGGCCCAGCATTTT
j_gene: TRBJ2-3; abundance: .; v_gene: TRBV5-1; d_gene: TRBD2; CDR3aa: CASSPRGLAGDADTQYF; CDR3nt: TGCGCCAGCAGCCCAAGGGGCCTAGCGGGAGACGCAGATACGCAGTATTTT
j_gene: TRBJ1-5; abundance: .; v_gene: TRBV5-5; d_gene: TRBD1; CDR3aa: CASSLQGGNQPQHF; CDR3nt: TGTGCCAGCAGCTTACAGGGGGGTAATCAGCCCCAGCATTTT
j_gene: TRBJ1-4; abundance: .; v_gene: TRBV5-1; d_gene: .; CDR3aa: CASSLWGGYNEKLFF; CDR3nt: TGCGCCAGCAGCCTGTGGGGCGGCTATAATGAAAAACTGTTTTTT
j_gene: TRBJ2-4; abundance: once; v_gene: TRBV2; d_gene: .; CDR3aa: CAGAQGLGNIQYF; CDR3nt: TGTGCCGGAGCTCAGGGATTAGGGAACATTCAGTACTTC
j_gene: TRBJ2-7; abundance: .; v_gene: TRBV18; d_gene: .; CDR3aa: CASSRDLSSYEQYF; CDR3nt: TGTGCCAGCTCACGAGACTTGAGCTCCTACGAGCAGTACTTC
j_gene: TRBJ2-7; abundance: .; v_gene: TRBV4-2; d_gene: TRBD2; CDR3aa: CASSQEGLAGGEQYF; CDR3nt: TGTGCCAGCAGCCAAGAGGGGCTAGCGGGAGGGGAGCAGTACTTC
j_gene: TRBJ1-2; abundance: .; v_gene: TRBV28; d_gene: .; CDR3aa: CASSFLSVDWGYTF; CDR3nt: TGTGCCAGCAGTTTCCTCTCGGTGGACTGGGGCTACACCTTC
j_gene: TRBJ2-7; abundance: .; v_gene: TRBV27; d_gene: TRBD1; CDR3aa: CASSPRDRGLLYEQYF; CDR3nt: TGTGCCAGCAGTCCGAGGGACAGGGGGCTTTTGTACGAGCAGTACTTC
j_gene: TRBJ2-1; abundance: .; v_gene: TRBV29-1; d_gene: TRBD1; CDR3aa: CSVERPGTAYNEQFF; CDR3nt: TGCAGCGTTGAACGTCCCGGGACAGCCTACAATGAGCAGTTCTTC
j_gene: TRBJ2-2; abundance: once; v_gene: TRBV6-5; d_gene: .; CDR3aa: CASRRGEVGTGELFF; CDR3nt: TGTGCCAGCAGAAGAGGCGAGGTCGGCACCGGGGAGCTGTTTTTT
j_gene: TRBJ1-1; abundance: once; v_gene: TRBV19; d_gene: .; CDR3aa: CASTLGSNTEAFF; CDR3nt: TGTGCCAGTACTCTCGGTTCCAACACTGAAGCTTTCTTT
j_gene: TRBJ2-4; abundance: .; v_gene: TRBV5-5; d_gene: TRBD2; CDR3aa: CASSRGSTSELILAKNIQYF; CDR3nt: TGTGCCAGCAGCCGGGGGTCGACTAGCGAGCTGATACTAGCCAAAAACATTCAGTACTTC
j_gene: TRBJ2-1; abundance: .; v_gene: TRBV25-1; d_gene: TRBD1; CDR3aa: CASSWTGGNNEQFF; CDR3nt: TGTGCCAGCAGTTGGACAGGGGGCAACAATGAGCAGTTCTTC
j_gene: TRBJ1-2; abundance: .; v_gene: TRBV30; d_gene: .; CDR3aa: CAWRGSGETYGYTF; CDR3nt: TGTGCCTGGCGGGGATCGGGGGAGACCTATGGCTACACCTTC
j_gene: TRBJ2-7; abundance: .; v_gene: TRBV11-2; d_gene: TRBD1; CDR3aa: CASSYRGKGYEQYF; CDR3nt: TGTGCCAGCAGCTACAGGGGTAAGGGCTACGAGCAGTACTTC
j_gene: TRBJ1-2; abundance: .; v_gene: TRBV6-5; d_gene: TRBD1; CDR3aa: CASRPGTAYGYTF; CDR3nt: TGTGCCAGCAGGCCAGGGACAGCTTATGGCTACACCTTC
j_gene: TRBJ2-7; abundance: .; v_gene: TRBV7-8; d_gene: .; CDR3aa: CASSLQGYEQYF; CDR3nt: TGTGCCAGCAGCTTACAGGGTTACGAGCAGTACTTC
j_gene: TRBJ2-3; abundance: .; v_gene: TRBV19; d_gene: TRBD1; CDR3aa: CASSPYRGRGTDTQYF; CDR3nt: TGTGCCAGTAGTCCCTACAGGGGGCGCGGCACAGATACGCAGTATTTT
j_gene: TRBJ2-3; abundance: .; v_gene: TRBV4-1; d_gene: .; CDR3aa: CASSQVRGNTDTQYF; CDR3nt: TGCGCCAGCAGCCAAGTACGGGGGAACACAGATACGCAGTATTTT
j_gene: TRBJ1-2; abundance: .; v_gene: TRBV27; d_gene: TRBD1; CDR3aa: CASSLSSPTGPYGYTF; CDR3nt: TGTGCCAGCAGTTTATCCTCTCCGACAGGGCCCTATGGCTACACCTTC
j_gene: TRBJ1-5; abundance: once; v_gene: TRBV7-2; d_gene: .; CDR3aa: CASSLTDLSNQPQHF; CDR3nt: TGTGCCAGCAGCTTGACAGACCTTAGCAATCAGCCCCAGCATTTT
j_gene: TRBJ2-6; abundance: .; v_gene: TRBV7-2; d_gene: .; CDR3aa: CALDSSGANVLTF; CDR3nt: TGTGCCCTGGACAGCTCTGGGGCCAACGTCCTGACTTTC
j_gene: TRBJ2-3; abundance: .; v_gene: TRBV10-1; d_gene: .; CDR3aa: CASSELAGLHTQYF; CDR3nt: TGCGCCAGCAGTGAGTTAGCCGGGTTGCATACGCAGTATTTT
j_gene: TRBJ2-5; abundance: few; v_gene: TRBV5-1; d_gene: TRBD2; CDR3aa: CASSGLAGEAFRETQYF; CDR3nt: TGCGCCAGCAGTGGGTTAGCGGGAGAGGCGTTCCGGGAGACCCAGTACTTC
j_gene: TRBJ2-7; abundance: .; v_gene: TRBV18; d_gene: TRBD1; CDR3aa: CASSRTGGDYEQYF; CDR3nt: TGTGCCAGCTCGAGGACAGGGGGCGACTACGAGCAGTACTTC
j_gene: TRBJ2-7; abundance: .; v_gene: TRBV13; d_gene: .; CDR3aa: CASSSTVTAPEQYF; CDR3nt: TGTGCCAGCAGCAGCACGGTCACCGCCCCCGAGCAGTACTTC
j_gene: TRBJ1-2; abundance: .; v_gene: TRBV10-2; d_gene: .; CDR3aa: CASRTDSYGYTF; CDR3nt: TGCGCCAGCAGAACAGACAGTTATGGCTACACCTTC
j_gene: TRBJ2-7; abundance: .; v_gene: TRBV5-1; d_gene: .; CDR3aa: CASSPGTYEQYF; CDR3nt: TGCGCCAGCAGCCCCGGGACCTACGAGCAGTACTTC
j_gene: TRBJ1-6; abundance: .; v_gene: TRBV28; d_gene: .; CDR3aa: CASSFRQSNSPLHF; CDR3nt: TGTGCCAGCAGTTTCAGACAAAGTAATTCACCCCTCCACTTT
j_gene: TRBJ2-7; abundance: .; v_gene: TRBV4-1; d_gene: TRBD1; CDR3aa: CASSRQGSEIYEQYF; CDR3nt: TGCGCCAGCAGCCGACAGGGATCAGAAATTTACGAGCAGTACTTC
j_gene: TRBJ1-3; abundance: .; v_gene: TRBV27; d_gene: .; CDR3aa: CTSSLSGRGNTIYF; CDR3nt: TGTACCAGCAGTCTCTCGGGTAGGGGAAACACCATATATTTT
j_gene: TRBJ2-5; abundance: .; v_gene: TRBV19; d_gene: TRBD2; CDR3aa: CASSIGIQRGPKETQYF; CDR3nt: TGTGCCAGTAGTATAGGAATCCAGCGGGGACCAAAAGAGACCCAGTACTTC
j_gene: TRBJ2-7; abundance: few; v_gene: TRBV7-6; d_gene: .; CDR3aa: CASSLRDFYEQYF; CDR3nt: TGTGCCAGCAGCTTACGTGACTTCTACGAGCAGTACTTC
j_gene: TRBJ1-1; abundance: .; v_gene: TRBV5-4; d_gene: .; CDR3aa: CASSFGRVNTEAFF; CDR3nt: TGTGCCAGCAGCTTTGGCCGGGTGAACACTGAAGCTTTCTTT
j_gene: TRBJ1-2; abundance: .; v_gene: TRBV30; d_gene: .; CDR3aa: CAWRRADHPRGYTF; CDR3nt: TGTGCCTGGAGGAGGGCCGACCACCCGCGAGGCTACACCTTC
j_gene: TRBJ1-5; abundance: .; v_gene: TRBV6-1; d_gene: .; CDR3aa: CASSERDTYSNQPQHF; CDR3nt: TGTGCCAGCAGTGAACGGGACACATATAGCAATCAGCCCCAGCATTTT
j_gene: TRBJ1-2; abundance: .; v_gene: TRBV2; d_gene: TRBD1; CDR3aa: CASSGTGTAYYTF; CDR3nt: TGTGCCAGCAGTGGAACCGGGACAGCTTACTACACCTTC
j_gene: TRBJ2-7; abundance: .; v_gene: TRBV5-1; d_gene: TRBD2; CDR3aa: CASSSYSGSYEQYF; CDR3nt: TGCGCCAGCAGCTCGTATAGCGGGAGCTACGAGCAGTACTTC
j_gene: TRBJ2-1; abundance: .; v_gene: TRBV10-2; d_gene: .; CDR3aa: CASSPAYDILGEQFF; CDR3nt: TGCGCCAGCAGCCCCGCCTATGACATTTTAGGTGAGCAGTTCTTC
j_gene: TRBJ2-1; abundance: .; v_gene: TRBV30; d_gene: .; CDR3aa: CALTVSYNEQFF; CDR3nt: TGTGCCTTGACAGTTTCCTACAATGAGCAGTTCTTC
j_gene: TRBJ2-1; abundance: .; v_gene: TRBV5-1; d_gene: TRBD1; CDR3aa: CASSLGGQGPGPEQFF; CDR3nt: TGCGCCAGCAGCTTGGGGGGACAGGGCCCAGGTCCTGAGCAGTTCTTC
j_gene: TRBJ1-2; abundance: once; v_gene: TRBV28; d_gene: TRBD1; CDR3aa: CASSSGQGLGYTF; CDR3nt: TGTGCCAGCAGTTCGGGACAGGGGCTTGGCTACACCTTC
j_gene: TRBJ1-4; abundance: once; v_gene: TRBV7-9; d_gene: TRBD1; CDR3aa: CASSSETDRGLANEKLFF; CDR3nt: TGTGCCAGCAGCTCTGAAACCGACAGGGGATTAGCTAATGAAAAACTGTTTTTT
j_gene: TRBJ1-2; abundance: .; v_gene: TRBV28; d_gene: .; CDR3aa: CASSFSANGYTF; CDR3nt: TGTGCCAGCAGTTTCAGCGCGAATGGCTACACCTTC
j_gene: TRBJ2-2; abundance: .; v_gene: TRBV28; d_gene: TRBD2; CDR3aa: CASRSGTSAAGELFF; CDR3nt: TGTGCCAGCAGATCCGGGACTAGCGCGGCCGGGGAGCTGTTTTTT
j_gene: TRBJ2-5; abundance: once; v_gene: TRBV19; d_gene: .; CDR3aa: CATGTTGKAAWETQYF; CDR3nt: TGTGCCACGGGGACAACCGGCAAGGCGGCCTGGGAGACCCAGTACTTC
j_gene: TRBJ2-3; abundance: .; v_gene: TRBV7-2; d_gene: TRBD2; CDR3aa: CASSRGLAGGPSDTQYF; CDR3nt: TGTGCCAGCAGCCGGGGACTAGCGGGAGGGCCGTCAGATACGCAGTATTTT
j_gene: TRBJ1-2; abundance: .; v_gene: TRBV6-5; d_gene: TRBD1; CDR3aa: CASSSVTGDLPGYTF; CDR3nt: TGTGCCAGCAGTTCTGTGACAGGGGACTTGCCCGGCTACACCTTC
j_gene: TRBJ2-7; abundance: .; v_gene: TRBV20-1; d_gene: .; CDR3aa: CSARKTEEQYF; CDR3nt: TGCAGTGCTAGAAAAACGGAGGAGCAGTACTTC
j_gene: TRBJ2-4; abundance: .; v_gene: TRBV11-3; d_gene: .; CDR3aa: CASSSPRGEGRLAKNIQYF; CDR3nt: TGTGCCAGCAGCTCCCCGAGGGGGGAGGGCCGGTTAGCCAAAAACATTCAGTACTTC
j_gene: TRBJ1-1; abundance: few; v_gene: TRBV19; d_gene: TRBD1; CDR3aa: CASNSGGITEAFF; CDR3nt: TGTGCCAGTAACTCAGGGGGCATAACTGAAGCTTTCTTT